Each of the 23 T cell receptor beta chains below was sequenced from the same sample in a study of T cells after yellow fever vaccination. TCRdb processed the 5' RACE reads anew with MiXCR; each CDR3 protein has one entry. In the table there are under 400,000 distinct CDR3 sequences, approximately 10% of which are singletons. Sequences were derived from PBMCs, sampled on the day of the first yellow fever vaccination. Receptors originate from a man between 18 and 29 years old who received the YFV17D yellow fever vaccine.

The chain combines TRBV24-1 with TRBJ2-1; 12 bases line up with TRBD1. V shed 2 bases and J 7 bases; nucleotides not matched to a gene: 5. The germline V gene has CDR1 KGHDR and CDR2 SFDVKD. The CDR3 has 16 amino acids. The CDR3 here is CATSDSGQGAGNEQFF. The CDR3 bases are TGTGCCACCAGTGATTCGGGACAGGGGGCGGGGAATGAGCAGTTCTTC.

The chain carries TRBV29-1 and TRBJ2-3; 8 bases agree with TRBD2. The CDR3 runs 13 residues. Germline values: CDR1 SQVTM, CDR2 ANQGSEA. V shed 7 bases and J 4 bases; nucleotides not matched to a gene: 7. The CDR3 loop is CSGATSVPDTQYF. CDR3 DNA sequence: TGCAGCGGGGCGACTAGCGTCCCAGATACGCAGTATTTT.

This clonotype was picked up a small number of times. The chain combines TRBV7-9 with TRBJ1-1, with a tentative D call TRBD1 (5 bases). The CDR3 has 12 amino acids. Germline V gene sequence: CDR1 SEHNR, CDR2 FQNEAQ (reference sequence). Trimming pared 2 bases from V and 7 bases from J, leaving 8 bases between. The CDR3 here is CASSLLTVEAFF. In nucleotides, the CDR3 is TGTGCCAGCAGCTTATTGACAGTTGAAGCTTTCTTT.

There are a few counts of this clonotype. This chain links TRBV12-3 or TRBV12-4 with TRBJ2-5, with 8 bases that match TRBD2. The CDR3 consists of 15 residues. With V trimmed by 4 bases and J by 3 bases, 7 bases remained unmatched. Written as DNA, the CDR3 is TGTGCCAGCAGTTGGAATCCGGGGGGGAAAGAGACCCAGTACTTC. This gives the protein CASSWNPGGKETQYF.

This clonotype showed up just a few times. This chain joins TRBV30 and TRBJ1-2; unclear D gene. V was cut by 0 bases and J by 14 bases, with 16 bases left in between. The CDR3 is made up of 12 amino acids. From germline, CDR1 is GTSNPN and CDR2 SVGIG (reference sequence). CDR3 protein: CAWSVGGEVRTF. The CDR3 region has the DNA TGTGCCTGGAGTGTAGGCGGGGAAGTTCGGACCTTC.

This chain joins TRBV3-1 and TRBJ1-2; D uncertain. This CDR3 has 15 amino acids. Germline V gene lookup returns CDR1 LGHDT and CDR2 YNNKEL (reference sequence). Trimming cost V 3 bases and J 5 bases, with 16 bases left between them. CDR3 sequence: CASSHTSGQPYGYTF. Here the CDR3 DNA reads TGTGCCAGCAGCCATACTTCCGGGCAGCCATATGGCTACACCTTC.

There are a few counts of this clonotype. This chain joins TRBV3-1 and TRBJ1-6; unclear D gene. Germline V gene lookup returns CDR1 LGHDT and CDR2 YNNKEL (reference sequence). Trimming left V 6 bases short and J 10 bases short, with 13 bases between. The CDR3 has 13 residues. CDR3 sequence reads: CASRSLRDSPLHF. The CDR3, as DNA: TGTGCCAGCAGGTCCCTCCGTGACTCACCCCTCCACTTT.

This sequence joins TRBV6-5 and TRBJ1-2; D perhaps matches TRBD1 (5 bases). The CDR3 length is 16 residues. CDR1 MNHEY and CDR2 SVGAGI come from the germline V gene. Trimming pared 1 base from V and 5 bases from J, leaving 17 bases between. The CDR3 here is CASSYWALQAPYGYTF. The CDR3 DNA reads TGTGCCAGCAGTTACTGGGCCTTACAGGCCCCTTATGGCTACACCTTC.

The chain is built from TRBV18 and TRBJ2-7; D is unclear. V was pared by 3 bases and J by 6 bases, with 9 bases between. The CDR3 loop spans 12 amino acids. Germline assignment: CDR1 KGHSH and CDR2 LQKENI. The CDR3 DNA sequence: TGTGCCAGCTCACCTTGGGAAGGCGAGCAGTACTTC. It codes for CASSPWEGEQYF.

The CDR3 DNA is TGTGCCAGCAGCCCCGGGGGCAATATCTATGGCTACACCTTC. It specifies CASSPGGNIYGYTF. V is TRBV6-1 and J is TRBJ1-2; a possible D gene is TRBD1 (6 bases). Trimming cost V 6 bases and J 4 bases, with 15 bases left between them. This CDR3 has 14 residues. Per germline, CDR1 MNHNS and CDR2 SASEGT.

There are a few counts of this clonotype. The chain is built from TRBV7-9 and TRBJ2-5; D is unresolved. This CDR3 has 15 residues. V dropped 2 bases and J dropped 2 bases, with 12 bases sitting between them. Per germline, CDR1 SEHNR and CDR2 FQNEAQ (reference sequence). CDR3 DNA: TGTGCCAGCAGCTTAACCTCCGTCCTTCAAGAGACCCAGTACTTC. It encodes CASSLTSVLQETQYF.

The chain is built from TRBV12-3 or TRBV12-4 and TRBJ2-7; no clear D gene. The CDR3 has 12 amino acids. Trimming took 2 bases from V and 6 from J, leaving 8 bases between them. The CDR3: CASSLIGFEQYF. DNA of the CDR3: TGTGCCAGCAGTTTAATCGGGTTCGAGCAGTACTTC.

This chain joins TRBV19 and TRBJ1-5, with 11 bases matching TRBD1. V was pared by 4 bases and J by 1 base, with 3 bases of the junction left unmatched. CDR3 length: 16 residues. From germline, CDR1 is LNHDA and CDR2 SQIVND (reference sequence). Written as DNA, the CDR3 is TGTGCCAGTAGTAGGACAGGGGGCGCGAGCAATCAGCCCCAGCATTTT. It specifies CASSRTGGASNQPQHF.

The rearrangement joins TRBV20-1 to TRBJ2-1; 12 bases align to TRBD2. The CDR3 is 16 amino acids. The V segment lost 6 bases and the J segment 5 bases; nucleotides outside the gene matches: 11. From germline, CDR1 is DFQATT and CDR2 SNEGSKA (reference sequence). The CDR3, as DNA: TGCAGTGCCCTCGGTAGGCTAGCGGGGGGGAACAATGAGCAGTTCTTC. Translation gives CSALGRLAGGNNEQFF.

This rearrangement joins TRBV13 to TRBJ2-2; TRBD1 matches 9 bases. V dropped 4 bases and J dropped 3; count of bases not matched to a gene: 6. The germline CDR1 and CDR2 sequences are PRHDT and FYEKMQ (reference sequence). CDR3 length: 16 amino acids. In DNA, the CDR3 is TGTGCCAGCAGCTCCCCGGGACAGGGAGACACCGGGGAGCTGTTTTTT. Translation gives CASSSPGQGDTGELFF.

CDR3 sequence reads: CATSGWRRGDEQFF. CDR3 in DNA: TGTGCCACCAGTGGATGGAGGCGAGGTGATGAGCAGTTCTTC. J is TRBJ2-1 and V is TRBV24-1; D perhaps matches TRBD2 (5 bases). Looked up from germline, CDR1 is KGHDR and CDR2 is SFDVKD. CDR3 size: 14 residues. V dropped 5 bases and J dropped 8 bases, with 15 bases sitting between them.

The table lists this clonotype with a few counts. V and J are TRBV9 and TRBJ2-1; TRBD2 matches 7 bases. The CDR3 contains 15 residues. Per the germline V gene, CDR1 is SGDLS and CDR2 is YYNGEE. Trimming cost V 0 bases and J 8 bases; bases outside gene matches: 8. The CDR3 DNA reads TGTGCCAGCAGCGTAGCTACGGGGGGTATTTATGAGCAGTTCTTC. It translates to CASSVATGGIYEQFF.

V is TRBV5-5 and J is TRBJ1-5; 8 bases match TRBD1. The J segment lost 2 bases and the V segment lost 0 bases, leaving 10 bases of the junction unmatched. The germline CDR1 and CDR2 sequences are SGHKS and YYEKEE (reference sequence). The CDR3 has 18 residues. CDR3 nucleotides: TGTGCCAGCAGCTTGGAGTCCAGGGGGCTTTTTCGCAATCAGCCCCAGCATTTT. Its translation: CASSLESRGLFRNQPQHF. Full variable domain (rest looked up from reference TRBV5-5 and TRBJ1-5): DAGVTQSPTHLIKTRGQQVTLRCSPISGHKSVSWYQQVLGQGPQFIFQYYEKEERGRGNFPDRFSARQFPNYSSELNVNALLLGDSALYLCASSLESRGLFRNQPQHFGDGTRLSIL.

This clonotype came up a few times. This chain connects TRBV28 to TRBJ2-7, with 9 bases lining up with TRBD1. Germline V gene data show CDR1 as MDHEN and CDR2 as SYDVKM. The CDR3 loop spans 14 amino acids. V shed 8 bases, J shed 6 bases, and the junction held 11 bases outside the gene matches. The CDR3 region has the DNA TGTGCCAGCTACGCGGGACAGGGACTTGGCGAGCAGTACGTC. As protein: CASYAGQGLGEQYV.

This chain uses TRBV7-2 with TRBJ1-1; D uncertain. The V and J ends lost 3 bases and 8 bases respectively, with 13 bases between them. This CDR3 contains 13 residues. Germline CDR1 SGHTA, CDR2 FQGNSA. This chain's CDR3 is CASSFYGRPEAFF. The CDR3 bases are TGTGCCAGCAGCTTCTATGGCCGTCCAGAAGCTTTCTTT.

The chain recombines TRBV5-1 with TRBJ1-2; possibly TRBD1 for D (6 bases). Germline V gene data show CDR1 as SGHRS and CDR2 as YFSETQ. This CDR3 has 15 amino acids. V lost 7 bases and J 4 bases, leaving 20 bases between the germline ends. DNA for the CDR3: TGCGCCAGCTCGGCTAACACAGGGCGGTCCTATGGCTACACCTTC. Protein: CASSANTGRSYGYTF.

The chain joins TRBV11-1 to TRBJ1-5; TRBD1 aligns across 7 bases. This CDR3 is built from 18 residues. CDR1 SGHAT and CDR2 FQDESV come from the germline V gene (reference sequence). Losses at the gene ends were 5 bases for V and 0 bases for J; bases not matched to a gene: 13. CDR3: CASSNAGTALDSNQPQHF. DNA for the CDR3: TGTGCCAGCAGCAACGCCGGGACAGCACTAGATAGCAATCAGCCCCAGCATTTT.

V usage is TRBV30 and J usage is TRBJ2-7, with D perhaps TRBD1 or TRBD2 (6 bases each). Between the trimmed V and J ends, which lost 5 bases and 3 bases, there was a span of 8 bases. CDR1 and CDR2 (germline): GTSNPN, SVGIG (reference sequence). This CDR3 is built from 11 residues. CDR3 sequence (DNA): TGTGCCTGGGGGGGGCGCTACGAGCAGTACTTC. This translates into CAWGGRYEQYF.